The 10 T cell receptor beta chains below were found in one sample sequenced in a study of blood T cell repertoires in COVID-19. Data came from immunoSEQ multiplex PCR; TCRdb stores just in-frame clones and leaves some out. Found here are some 230,000 clones, roughly four fifths of them singletons; the top ten hold 15%. Sequencing was performed on PBMCs or T cells enriched from blood (not recorded which). The origin of the receptors is a middle-aged man who had recovered from COVID-19.

A single count supports this clone. V and J are TRBV5-1 and TRBJ1-1; a weak D match, TRBD1 (5 bases). Germline assignment: CDR1 SGHRS and CDR2 YFSETQ. The CDR3 consists of 14 residues. V lost 4 bases to trimming and J lost 11 bases, with 21 bases between them. CDR3 in DNA: TGCGCCAGCAGCAACCGAAGGGGTACTTTCCCGGCTTTCTTT. This encodes CASSNRRGTFPAFF.

This clone was detected a few times. V gene TRBV10-3 combines with J gene TRBJ2-1; possibly TRBD2 for D (5 bases). The CDR3 has 12 amino acids. Germline assignment: CDR1 ENHRY and CDR2 SYGVKD. With 4 bases removed from V and 8 bases from J, the gap between germline ends came to 9 bases. The CDR3 here is CAISVIGDEQFF. CDR3 sequence (DNA): TGTGCCATCAGTGTTATCGGGGATGAGCAGTTCTTC.

This sequence joins TRBV27 and TRBJ2-7; D is possibly TRBD2 (5 bases). Per the germline V gene, CDR1 is MNHEY and CDR2 is SMNVEV (reference sequence). The germline V and J ends were trimmed by 2 bases and 4 bases, with 12 bases remaining between them. This CDR3 has 14 amino acids. CDR3 sequence: CASSLGSGRYEQYF. The CDR3 DNA is TGTGCCAGCAGTTTAGGCAGCGGCAGGTACGAGCAGTACTTC.

The chain couples TRBV5-1 to TRBJ2-7; D is unclear. The CDR3 is 11 amino acids. The ends were cut back, 3 bases at V and 4 bases at J, with 5 bases in the middle. The germline V gene has CDR1 SGHRS and CDR2 YFSETQ. CDR3 in DNA: TGCGCCAGCAGCTCCCCATACGAGCAGTACTTC. Translated: CASSSPYEQYF.

V gene TRBV27 combines with J gene TRBJ2-5; 12 bases agree with TRBD2. Germline loops: CDR1 MNHEY, CDR2 SMNVEV (reference sequence). The ends lost 6 bases at V and 4 bases at J; junction bases unmatched: 6. The CDR3 extends over 15 amino acids. The CDR3: CASSRTSGIPETQYF. DNA for the CDR3: TGTGCCAGCAGCCGGACTAGCGGGATCCCAGAGACCCAGTACTTC.

The V gene is TRBV7-9, the J gene TRBJ2-2, with D possibly matching TRBD2 (6 bases). The germline V and J ends were trimmed by 11 bases and 4 bases, with 8 bases remaining between them. The CDR3 covers 11 residues. The germline V gene encodes CDR1 SEHNR and CDR2 FQNEAQ (reference sequence). The CDR3 DNA follows: TGTGCCGGGCGGGGCACCGGGGAGCTGTTTTTT. This sequence encodes CAGRGTGELFF.

This rearrangement joins TRBV2 to TRBJ2-3; 10 nucleotides line up with TRBD2. Losses at the gene ends were 5 bases for V and 3 bases for J; bases not matched to a gene: 8. Per germline, CDR1 SNHLY and CDR2 FYNNEI. The CDR3 is made up of 16 amino acids. The CDR3 loop reads CASSRPGTSDTDTQYF. CDR3 nucleotide sequence: TGTGCCAGCAGTCGGCCTGGGACTAGCGATACAGATACGCAGTATTTT.

This clone was observed a handful of times. The chain is built from TRBV3-1 (or the pseudogene TRBV3-2) and TRBJ2-7, with 8 bases that match TRBD1. The CDR3 loop spans 15 amino acids. Looked up from germline, CDR1 is LGHDT and CDR2 is YNNKEL (reference sequence). After removal of 4 bases from V and 1 base from J, the junction contained 6 bases not matched to a gene. CDR3 loop: CASSPGQGLSYEQYF. The DNA of the CDR3 is TGTGCCAGCAGCCCCGGACAGGGATTATCCTACGAGCAGTACTTC.

The V and J genes are TRBV6-5 and TRBJ2-7, with 9 bases lining up with TRBD1. CDR3 size: 11 residues. Germline CDR1 MNHEY, CDR2 SVGAGI. J gave up 11 bases and V 5 bases, and 4 bases lay outside the gene matches. Here the CDR3 reads CASSTRTGEYF. The CDR3 nucleotides read TGTGCCAGCAGTACACGGACAGGGGAGTACTTC.

The V gene is TRBV3-1 (or the pseudogene TRBV3-2), the J gene TRBJ1-6; the match to TRBD1 covers 9 bases. The CDR3 runs 15 residues. Trimming cost V 5 bases and J 10 bases; bases outside gene matches: 9. CDR1 is LGHDT, CDR2 YNNKEL, per germline (reference sequence). The CDR3 sequence is CASSEQGAASSPLHF. Written as DNA, the CDR3 is TGTGCCAGCAGCGAACAGGGGGCCGCTTCATCACCCCTCCACTTT.